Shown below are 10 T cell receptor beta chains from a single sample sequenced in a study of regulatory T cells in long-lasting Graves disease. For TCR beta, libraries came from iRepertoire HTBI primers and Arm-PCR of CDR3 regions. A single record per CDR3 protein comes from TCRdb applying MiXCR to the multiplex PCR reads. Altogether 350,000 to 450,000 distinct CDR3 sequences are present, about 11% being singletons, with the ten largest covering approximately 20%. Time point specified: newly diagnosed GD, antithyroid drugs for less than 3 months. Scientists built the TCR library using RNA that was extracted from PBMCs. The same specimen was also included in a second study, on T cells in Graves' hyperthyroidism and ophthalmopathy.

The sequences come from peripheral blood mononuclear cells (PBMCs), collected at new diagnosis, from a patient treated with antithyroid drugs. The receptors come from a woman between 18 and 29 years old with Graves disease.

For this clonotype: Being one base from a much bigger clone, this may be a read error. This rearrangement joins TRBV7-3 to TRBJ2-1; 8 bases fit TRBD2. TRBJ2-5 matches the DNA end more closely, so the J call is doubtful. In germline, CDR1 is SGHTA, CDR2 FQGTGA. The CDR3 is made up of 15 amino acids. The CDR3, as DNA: TGTGCCAGCAGCGTCTCCGGGGGGGCCTTAGAGGCCCAGTACTTC. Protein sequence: CASSVSGGALEAQYF.

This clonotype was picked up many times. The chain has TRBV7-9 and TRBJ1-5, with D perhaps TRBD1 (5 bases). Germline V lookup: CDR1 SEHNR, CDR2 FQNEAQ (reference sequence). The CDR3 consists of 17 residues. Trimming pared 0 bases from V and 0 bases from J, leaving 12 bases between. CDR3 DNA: TGTGCCAGCAGCTTAGCCTCGGGACTTACTAGCAATCAGCCCCAGCATTTT. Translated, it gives CASSLASGLTSNQPQHF.

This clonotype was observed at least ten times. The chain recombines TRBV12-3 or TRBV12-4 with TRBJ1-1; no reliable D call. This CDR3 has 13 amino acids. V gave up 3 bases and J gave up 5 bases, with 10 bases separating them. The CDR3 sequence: CASSLVGRTEAFF. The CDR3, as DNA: TGTGCCAGCAGTTTGGTAGGGAGGACTGAAGCTTTCTTT.

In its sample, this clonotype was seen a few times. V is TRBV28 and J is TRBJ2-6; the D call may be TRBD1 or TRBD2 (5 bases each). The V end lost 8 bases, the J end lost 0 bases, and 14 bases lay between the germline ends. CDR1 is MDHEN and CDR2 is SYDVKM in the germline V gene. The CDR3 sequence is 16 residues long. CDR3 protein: CASGTYANSGANVLTF. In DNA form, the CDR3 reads TGTGCCAGCGGGACGTACGCCAACTCTGGGGCCAACGTCCTGACTTTC.

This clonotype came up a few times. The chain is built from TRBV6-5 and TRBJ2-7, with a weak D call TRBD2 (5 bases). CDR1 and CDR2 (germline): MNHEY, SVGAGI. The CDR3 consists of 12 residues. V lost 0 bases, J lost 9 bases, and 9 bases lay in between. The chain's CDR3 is CASSYSSGGQYF. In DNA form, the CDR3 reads TGTGCCAGCAGTTACTCGAGTGGAGGGCAGTACTTC.

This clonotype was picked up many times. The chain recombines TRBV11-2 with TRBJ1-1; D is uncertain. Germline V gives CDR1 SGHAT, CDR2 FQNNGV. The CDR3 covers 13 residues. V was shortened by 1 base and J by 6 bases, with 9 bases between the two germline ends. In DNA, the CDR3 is TGTGCCAGCAGCTTAGGGGTTATCGCTGAAGCTTTCTTT. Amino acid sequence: CASSLGVIAEAFF.

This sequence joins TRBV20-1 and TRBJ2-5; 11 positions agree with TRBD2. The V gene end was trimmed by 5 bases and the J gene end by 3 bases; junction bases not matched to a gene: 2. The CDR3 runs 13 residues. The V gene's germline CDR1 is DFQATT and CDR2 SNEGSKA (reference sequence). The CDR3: CSAPGLAEETQYF. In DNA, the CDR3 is TGCAGTGCTCCGGGACTAGCGGAAGAGACCCAGTACTTC.

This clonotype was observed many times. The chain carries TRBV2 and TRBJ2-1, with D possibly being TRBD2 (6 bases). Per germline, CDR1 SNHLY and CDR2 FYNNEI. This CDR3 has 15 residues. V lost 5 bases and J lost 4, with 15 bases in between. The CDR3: CASSRRTSGYNEQFF. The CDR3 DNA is TGTGCCAGCAGTCGTAGAACCAGCGGGTACAATGAGCAGTTCTTC.

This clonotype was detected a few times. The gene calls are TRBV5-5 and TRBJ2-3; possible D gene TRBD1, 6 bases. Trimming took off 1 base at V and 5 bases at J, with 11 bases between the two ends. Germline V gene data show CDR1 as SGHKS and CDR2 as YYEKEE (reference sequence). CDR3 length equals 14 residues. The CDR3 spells CASSLTGRVDTQYF. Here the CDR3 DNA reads TGTGCCAGCAGCTTGACAGGGAGAGTAGATACGCAGTATTTT.

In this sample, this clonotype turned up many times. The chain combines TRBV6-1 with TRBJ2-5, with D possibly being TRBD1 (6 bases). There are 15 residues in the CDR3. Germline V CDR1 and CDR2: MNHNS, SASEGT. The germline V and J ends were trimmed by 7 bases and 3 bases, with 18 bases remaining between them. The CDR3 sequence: CASTLDSSLKETQYF. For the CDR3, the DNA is TGTGCCAGCACCTTGGACAGCAGCTTAAAAGAGACCCAGTACTTC.